These 4 T cell receptor beta chains share one sample of origin, sequenced in a study of CD8 T cells in Susac syndrome (dated by TCRdb to between 2017 and 2020). Receptor libraries were prepared by the immunoSEQ multiplex PCR assay. RNA was extracted with the RNeasy kit and about 0.5 to 1 ug was reverse transcribed using random hexamers. TCRdb itself trimmed the public reads at Q25 with fastp, ran MiXCR and retained productive beta chains. Here each entry gathers all rows of one CDR3 protein and keeps the most common genes and DNA. This sample lists roughly 190,000 distinct CDR3 sequences; approximately 94% were detected once. Approximately 0.1% of the sample comes from the top ten. The specimen was CD4+ T cells from PBMCs. These receptors all stem from a human donor in good health.

The chain uses TRBV30 and TRBJ1-5; D unclear. From germline, CDR1 is GTSNPN and CDR2 SVGIG (reference sequence). This CDR3 contains 14 residues. Trimming pared 0 bases from V and 1 base from J, leaving 7 bases between. This CDR3 is CAWSVQGSNQPQHF. The CDR3 coding sequence is TGTGCCTGGAGTGTTCAAGGGAGCAATCAGCCCCAGCATTTT.

The V gene is TRBV4-2, the J gene TRBJ2-3; weak D call: TRBD2 (5 bases). This CDR3 is built from 15 residues. The germline V gene has CDR1 LGHNA and CDR2 YNFKEQ. V was clipped by 1 base and J by 6 bases, with 14 bases between them. The CDR3 DNA sequence: TGTGCCAGCAGCCAAGGTCCTATGGTAGCGGATACGCAGTATTTT. Amino acid sequence: CASSQGPMVADTQYF.

This rearrangement joins TRBV20-1 to TRBJ2-3, with 8 bases lining up with TRBD2. This CDR3 is 14 amino acids long. V shed 5 bases, J shed 3 bases, and the junction held 7 bases outside the gene matches. CDR1 and CDR2 (germline): DFQATT, SNEGSKA (reference sequence). In DNA form, the CDR3 reads TGCAGTGCTTCATACGGACTAGCTACAGATACGCAGTATTTT. Its protein product is CSASYGLATDTQYF.

This rearrangement joins TRBV28 to TRBJ2-7; D is perhaps TRBD1 or TRBD2 (5 bases each). Germline CDR1 reads MDHEN; CDR2 reads SYDVKM. V dropped 6 bases and J dropped 4 bases, with 19 bases sitting between them. CDR3 length: 15 residues. The CDR3, as DNA: TGTGCCAGCAGCGGGGCCGGGGCAGACCGATACGAGCAGTACTTC. This sequence encodes CASSGAGADRYEQYF.